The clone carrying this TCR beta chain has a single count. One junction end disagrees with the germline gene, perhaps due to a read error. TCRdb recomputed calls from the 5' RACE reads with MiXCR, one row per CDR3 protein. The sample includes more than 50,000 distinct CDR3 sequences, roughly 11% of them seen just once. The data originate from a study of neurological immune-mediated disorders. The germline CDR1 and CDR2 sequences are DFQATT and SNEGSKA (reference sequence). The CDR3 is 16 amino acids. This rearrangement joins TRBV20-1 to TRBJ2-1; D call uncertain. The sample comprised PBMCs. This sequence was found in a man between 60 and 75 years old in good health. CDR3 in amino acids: CSARVPGVGKYIEQFF. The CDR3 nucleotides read TGCAGTGCTAGAGTCCCCGGCGTGGGGAAATACATTGAGCAGTTCTTC.